This TCR beta chain was captured by sequencing in a study of blood T cells in healthy people across ages. V was pared by 7 bases and J by 8 bases, with 11 bases of the junction left unmatched. The CDR3 runs 14 residues. Through a sample-barcoded 5' primer and a J-beta primer mix, a second PCR was run for about 6 to 11 cycles. TCRdb reprocessed the 5' RACE reads via MiXCR and lists one record per CDR3 protein. The sample holds some 670,000 distinct CDR3 sequences; 52% are singletons and the top ten take approximately 12%. This clonotype was counted many times. What was sequenced was blood. This chain uses TRBV12-3 or TRBV12-4 with TRBJ2-1, with TRBD2 matching over 7 bases. This clonotype was sampled from a woman aged 80 or over in good health. CDR3 sequence reads: CASTERTSHYEQFF. As DNA, the CDR3 is TGTGCCAGCACCGAGAGGACTAGTCATTATGAGCAGTTCTTC.